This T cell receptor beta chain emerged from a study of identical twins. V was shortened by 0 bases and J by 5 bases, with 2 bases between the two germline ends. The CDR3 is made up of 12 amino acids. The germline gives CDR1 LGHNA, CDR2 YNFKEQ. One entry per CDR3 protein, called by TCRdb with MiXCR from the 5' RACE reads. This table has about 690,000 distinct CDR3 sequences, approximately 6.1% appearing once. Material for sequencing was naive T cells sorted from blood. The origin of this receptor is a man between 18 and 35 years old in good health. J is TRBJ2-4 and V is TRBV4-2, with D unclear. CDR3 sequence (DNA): TGTGCCAGCAGCCAAGAGGAAAACATTCAGTACTTC. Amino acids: CASSQEENIQYF.